This T cell receptor beta chain was captured in a study of blood T cell repertoires in COVID-19. Background on the study: COVID-19 samples collected from the United States, Italy and Spain covered acute and convalescent phases. T cells, B-cell-depleted T cells, or PBMCs supplied cDNA or gDNA.

The table lists this clone with a count of one. The participants were between about 18 and 90 years old and came from roughly 24 US areas. Germline V gene sequence: CDR1 MGHRA, CDR2 YSYEKL. The CDR3 loop spans 16 amino acids. V was pared by 1 base and J by 1 base, with 13 bases between. Produced via immunoSEQ multiplex PCR; TCRdb's table is partial and in-frame only. This sample carries 250,000 to 300,000 clones, around 90% of them seen once, and the ten largest clones take more than 1%. The chain links TRBV4-1 to TRBJ1-1; weak D call: TRBD1 (6 bases). The receptor comes from a human donor in a cohort exposed to, infected with or recovered from COVID-19 (not recorded which). The donor label of this sample is uncertain. The source material was PBMCs or T cells enriched from blood (not recorded which). The CDR3 nucleotides are TGCGCCAGCAGCCAAGTTCCAGGGGTGAGGAACACTGAAGCTTTCTTT. Translated: CASSQVPGVRNTEAFF.